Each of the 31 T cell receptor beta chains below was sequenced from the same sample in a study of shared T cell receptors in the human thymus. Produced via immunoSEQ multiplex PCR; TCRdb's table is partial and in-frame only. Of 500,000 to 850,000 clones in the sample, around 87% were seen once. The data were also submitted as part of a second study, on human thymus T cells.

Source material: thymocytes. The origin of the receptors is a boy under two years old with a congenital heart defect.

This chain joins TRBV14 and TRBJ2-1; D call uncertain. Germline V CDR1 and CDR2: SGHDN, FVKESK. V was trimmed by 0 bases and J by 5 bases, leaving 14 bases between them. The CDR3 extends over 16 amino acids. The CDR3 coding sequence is TGTGCCAGCAGCCAAGATGCGTCCAACCCCAACAATGAGCAGTTCTTC. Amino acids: CASSQDASNPNNEQFF.

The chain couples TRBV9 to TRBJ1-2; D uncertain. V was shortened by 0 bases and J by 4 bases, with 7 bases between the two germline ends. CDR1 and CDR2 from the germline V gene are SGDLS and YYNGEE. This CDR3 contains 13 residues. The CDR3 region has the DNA TGTGCCAGCAGCGTAGACCCGGGCTATGGCTACACCTTC. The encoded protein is CASSVDPGYGYTF.

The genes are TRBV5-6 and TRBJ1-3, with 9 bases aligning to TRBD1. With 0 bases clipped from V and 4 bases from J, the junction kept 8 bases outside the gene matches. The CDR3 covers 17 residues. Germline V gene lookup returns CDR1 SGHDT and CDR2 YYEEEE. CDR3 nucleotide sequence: TGTGCCAGCAGCTTGGAAAGGGACAGGGTCCCAGGAAACACCATATATTTT. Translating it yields CASSLERDRVPGNTIYF.

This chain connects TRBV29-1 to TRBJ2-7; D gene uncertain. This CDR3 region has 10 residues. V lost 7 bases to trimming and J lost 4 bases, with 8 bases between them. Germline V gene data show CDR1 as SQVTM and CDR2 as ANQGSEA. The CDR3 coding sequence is TGCAGCGGGGCCCCTTACGAGCAGTACTTC. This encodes CSGAPYEQYF.

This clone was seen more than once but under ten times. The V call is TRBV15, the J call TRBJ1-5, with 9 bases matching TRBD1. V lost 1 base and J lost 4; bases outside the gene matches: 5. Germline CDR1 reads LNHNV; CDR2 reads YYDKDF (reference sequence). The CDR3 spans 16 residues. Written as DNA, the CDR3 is TGTGCCACCAGCAGAGGGGACAGGGATGGAAATCAGCCCCAGCATTTT. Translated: CATSRGDRDGNQPQHF. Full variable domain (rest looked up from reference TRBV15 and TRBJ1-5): DAMVIQNPRYQVTQFGKPVTLSCSQTLNHNVMYWYQQKSSQAPKLLFHYYDKDFNNEADTPDNFQSRRPNTSFCFLDIRSPGLGDTAMYLCATSRGDRDGNQPQHFGDGTRLSIL.

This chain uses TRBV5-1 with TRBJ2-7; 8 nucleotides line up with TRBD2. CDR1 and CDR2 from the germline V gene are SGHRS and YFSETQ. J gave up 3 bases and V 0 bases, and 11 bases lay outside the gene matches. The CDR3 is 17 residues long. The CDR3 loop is CASSLAARLAGFYEQYF. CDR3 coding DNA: TGCGCCAGCAGCTTGGCCGCTCGGCTAGCGGGCTTCTACGAGCAGTACTTC.

As DNA, the CDR3 is TGTGCCAGTAGTACGGAGAGACAGGGGCGTACTAACTATGGCTACACCTTC. This encodes CASSTERQGRTNYGYTF. V usage is TRBV19 and J usage is TRBJ1-2; 8 bases map to TRBD1. V lost 4 bases, J lost 0 bases, and 10 bases stayed unmatched. From germline, CDR1 is LNHDA and CDR2 SQIVND (reference sequence). This CDR3 contains 17 residues.

CDR3 region: CASSYVQNQPQHF. CDR3 coding DNA: TGTGCCAGCAGTTACGTCCAGAATCAGCCCCAGCATTTT. The V gene is TRBV6-5, the J gene TRBJ1-5; no reliable D call. There are 13 residues in the CDR3. CDR1 MNHEY and CDR2 SVGAGI come from the germline V gene. Trimming stripped 2 bases from V and 4 bases from J, with 6 bases between.

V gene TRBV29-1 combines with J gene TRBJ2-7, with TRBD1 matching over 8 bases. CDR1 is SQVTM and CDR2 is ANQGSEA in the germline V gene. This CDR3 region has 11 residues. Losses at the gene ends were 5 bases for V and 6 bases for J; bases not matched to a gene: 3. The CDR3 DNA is TGCAGCGTTTGGACAGGGCGCGAGCAGTACTTC. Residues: CSVWTGREQYF.

The CDR3 DNA reads TGTGCCAGTAGTCCACCGAGGCAGGGAAGGGATCAGCCCCAGCATTTT. As protein: CASSPPRQGRDQPQHF. The chain carries TRBV19 and TRBJ1-5; perhaps TRBD1 as D (5 bases). Per germline, CDR1 LNHDA and CDR2 SQIVND (reference sequence). V was shortened by 5 bases and J by 5 bases, with 19 bases between the two germline ends. The CDR3 totals 16 residues.

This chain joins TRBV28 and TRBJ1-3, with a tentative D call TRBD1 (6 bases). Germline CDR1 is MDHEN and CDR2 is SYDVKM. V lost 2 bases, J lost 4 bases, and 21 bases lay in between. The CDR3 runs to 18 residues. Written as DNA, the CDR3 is TGTGCCAGCAGTTTAGTGGGGGCCCGTCTATTCGCCGGAAACACCATATATTTT. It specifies CASSLVGARLFAGNTIYF.

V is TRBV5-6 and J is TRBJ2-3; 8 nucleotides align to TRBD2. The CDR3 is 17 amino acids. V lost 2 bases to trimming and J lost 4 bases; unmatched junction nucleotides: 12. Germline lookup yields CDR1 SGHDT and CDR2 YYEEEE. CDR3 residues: CASSFLPGLAGSDTQYF. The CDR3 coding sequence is TGTGCCAGCAGCTTCCTGCCGGGGCTAGCGGGTTCAGATACGCAGTATTTT.

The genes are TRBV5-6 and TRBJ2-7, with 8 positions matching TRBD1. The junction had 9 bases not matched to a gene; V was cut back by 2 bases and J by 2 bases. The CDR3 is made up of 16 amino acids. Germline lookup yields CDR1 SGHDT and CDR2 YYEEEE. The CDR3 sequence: CASSLGTGRKPYEQYF. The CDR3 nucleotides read TGTGCCAGCAGCTTAGGGACAGGACGGAAACCCTACGAGCAGTACTTC.

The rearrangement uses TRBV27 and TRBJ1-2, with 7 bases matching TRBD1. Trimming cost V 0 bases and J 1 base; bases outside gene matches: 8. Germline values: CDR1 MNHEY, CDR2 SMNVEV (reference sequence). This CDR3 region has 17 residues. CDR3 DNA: TGTGCCAGCAGTTTATCGGGGGGACAGACGCATAACTATGGCTACACCTTC. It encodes CASSLSGGQTHNYGYTF.

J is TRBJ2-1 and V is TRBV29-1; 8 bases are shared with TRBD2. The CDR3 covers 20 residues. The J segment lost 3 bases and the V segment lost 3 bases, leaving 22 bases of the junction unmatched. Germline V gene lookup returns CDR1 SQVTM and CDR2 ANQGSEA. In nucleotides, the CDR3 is TGCAGCGTTGATGTCGGGAATTCCTTTAGCGGGGTTTCAGACTACAATGAGCAGTTCTTC. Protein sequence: CSVDVGNSFSGVSDYNEQFF.

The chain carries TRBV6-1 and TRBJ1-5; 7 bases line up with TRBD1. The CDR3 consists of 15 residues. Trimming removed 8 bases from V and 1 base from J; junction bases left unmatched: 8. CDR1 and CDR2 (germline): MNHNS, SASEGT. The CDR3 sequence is CASVRGFGSNQPQHF. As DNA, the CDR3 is TGTGCCAGCGTCAGGGGGTTCGGAAGCAATCAGCCCCAGCATTTT.

CDR3 protein: CASSFSGQNTGELFF. The CDR3 nucleotides read TGTGCCAGCAGCTTCAGCGGCCAGAACACCGGGGAGCTGTTTTTT. The chain recombines TRBV7-3 with TRBJ2-2; weak D call: TRBD2 (5 bases). The CDR3 consists of 15 residues. Germline loops: CDR1 SGHTA, CDR2 FQGTGA. The V and J ends lost 3 bases and 1 base respectively, with 9 bases between them.

CDR3 amino acids: CASRTGLAGWGDTQYF. In nucleotides, the CDR3 is TGTGCCAGCAGAACGGGACTAGCGGGGTGGGGGGATACGCAGTATTTT. The chain joins TRBV27 to TRBJ2-3; TRBD2 aligns across 13 bases. Germline V gives CDR1 MNHEY, CDR2 SMNVEV (reference sequence). This CDR3 is 16 amino acids long. Trimming removed 6 bases from V and 6 bases from J; junction bases left unmatched: 9.

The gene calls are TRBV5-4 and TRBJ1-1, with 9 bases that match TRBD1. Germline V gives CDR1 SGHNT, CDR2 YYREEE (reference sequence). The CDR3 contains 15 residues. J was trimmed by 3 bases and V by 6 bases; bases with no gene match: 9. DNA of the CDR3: TGTGCCAGCACCCTAAACGGGGACAGGGACACTGAAGCTTTCTTT. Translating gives CASTLNGDRDTEAFF. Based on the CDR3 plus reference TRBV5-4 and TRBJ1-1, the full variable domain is ETGVTQSPTHLIKTRGQQVTLRCSSQSGHNTVSWYQQALGQGPQFIFQYYREEENGRGNFPPRFSGLQFPNYSSELNVNALELDDSALYLCASTLNGDRDTEAFFGQGTRLTVV.

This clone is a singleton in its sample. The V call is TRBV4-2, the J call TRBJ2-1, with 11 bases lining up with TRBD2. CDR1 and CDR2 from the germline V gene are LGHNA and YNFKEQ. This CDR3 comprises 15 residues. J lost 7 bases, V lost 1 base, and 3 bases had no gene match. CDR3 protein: CASSQASGGRNEQFF. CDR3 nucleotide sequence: TGTGCCAGCAGCCAAGCTAGCGGGGGGCGTAATGAGCAGTTCTTC.

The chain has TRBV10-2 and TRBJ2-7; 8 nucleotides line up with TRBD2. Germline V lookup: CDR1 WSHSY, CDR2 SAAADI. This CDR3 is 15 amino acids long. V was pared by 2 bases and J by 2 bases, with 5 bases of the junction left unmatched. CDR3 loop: CASSEKRESTYEQYF. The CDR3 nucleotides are TGCGCCAGCAGTGAGAAGCGGGAGTCGACCTACGAGCAGTACTTC.

CDR3 bases: TGTGCCAGCAGGGACAGGGGTTCAGCTTTCTTT. Its protein product is CASRDRGSAFF. The V call is TRBV28, the J call TRBJ1-1; the match to TRBD1 covers 9 bases. V shed 6 bases and J 10 bases; nucleotides not matched to a gene: 3. There are 11 residues in the CDR3. Germline-derived CDR1 and CDR2 are MDHEN and SYDVKM.

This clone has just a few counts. This chain's CDR3 is CASSLMGGYSYEQYF. CDR3 nucleotide sequence: TGTGCCAGCAGCCTGATGGGGGGGTACTCCTACGAGCAGTACTTC. J is TRBJ2-7 and V is TRBV7-3; 7 bases fit TRBD2. Unmatched junction bases numbered 7, after V lost 5 bases and J lost 0 bases. Germline V gives CDR1 SGHTA, CDR2 FQGTGA. The CDR3 loop spans 15 amino acids.

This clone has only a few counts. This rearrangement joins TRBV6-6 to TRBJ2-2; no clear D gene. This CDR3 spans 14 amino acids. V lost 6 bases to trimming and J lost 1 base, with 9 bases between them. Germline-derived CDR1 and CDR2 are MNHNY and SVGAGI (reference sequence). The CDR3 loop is CASSPTLNTGELFF. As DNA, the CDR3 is TGTGCCAGCAGCCCAACATTGAACACCGGGGAGCTGTTTTTT.

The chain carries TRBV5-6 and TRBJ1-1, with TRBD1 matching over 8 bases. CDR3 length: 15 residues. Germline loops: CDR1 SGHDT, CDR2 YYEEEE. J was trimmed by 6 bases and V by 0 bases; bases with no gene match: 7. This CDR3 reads CASSLARQGRAEAFF. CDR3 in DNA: TGTGCCAGCAGCTTGGCGAGACAGGGGAGGGCTGAAGCTTTCTTT.

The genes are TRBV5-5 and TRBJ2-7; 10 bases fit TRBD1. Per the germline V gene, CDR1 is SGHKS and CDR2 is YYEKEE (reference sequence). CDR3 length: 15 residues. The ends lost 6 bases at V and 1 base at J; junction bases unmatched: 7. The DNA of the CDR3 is TGTGCCAGCAACGGAGGACAGGGGGAGTCCTACGAGCAGTACTTC. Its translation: CASNGGQGESYEQYF. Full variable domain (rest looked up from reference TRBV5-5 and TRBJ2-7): DAGVTQSPTHLIKTRGQQVTLRCSPISGHKSVSWYQQVLGQGPQFIFQYYEKEERGRGNFPDRFSARQFPNYSSELNVNALLLGDSALYLCASNGGQGESYEQYFGPGTRLTVT.

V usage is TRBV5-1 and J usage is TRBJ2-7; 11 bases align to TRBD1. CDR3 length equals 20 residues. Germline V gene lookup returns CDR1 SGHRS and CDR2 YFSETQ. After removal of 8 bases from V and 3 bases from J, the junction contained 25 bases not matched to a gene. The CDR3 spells CASPAGTGGSRDYGVYEQYF. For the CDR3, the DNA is TGCGCCAGTCCCGCCGGGACAGGGGGTAGCAGAGACTATGGCGTCTACGAGCAGTACTTC.

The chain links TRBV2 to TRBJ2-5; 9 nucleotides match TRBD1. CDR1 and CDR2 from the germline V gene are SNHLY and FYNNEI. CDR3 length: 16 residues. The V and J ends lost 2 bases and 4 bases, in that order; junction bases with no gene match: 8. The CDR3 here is CASSEWGQGGPETQYF. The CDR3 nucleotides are TGTGCCAGCAGTGAATGGGGACAGGGAGGTCCAGAGACCCAGTACTTC. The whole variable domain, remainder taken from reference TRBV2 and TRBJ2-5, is EPEVTQTPSHQVTQMGQEVILRCVPISNHLYFYWYRQILGQKVEFLVSFYNNEISEKSEIFDDQFSVERPDGSNFTLKIRSTKLEDSAMYFCASSEWGQGGPETQYFGPGTRLLVL.

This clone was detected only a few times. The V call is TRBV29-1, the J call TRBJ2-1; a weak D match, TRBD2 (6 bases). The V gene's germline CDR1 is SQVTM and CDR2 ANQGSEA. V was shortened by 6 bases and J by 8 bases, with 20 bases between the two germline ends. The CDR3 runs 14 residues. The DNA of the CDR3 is TGCAGCGTAGGCCCGGGGACTTCATTTGATGAGCAGTTCTTC. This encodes CSVGPGTSFDEQFF.

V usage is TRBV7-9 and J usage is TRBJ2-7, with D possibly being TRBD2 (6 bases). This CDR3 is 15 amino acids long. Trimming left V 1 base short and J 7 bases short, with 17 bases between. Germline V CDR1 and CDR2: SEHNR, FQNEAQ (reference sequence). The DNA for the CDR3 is TGTGCCAGCAGCTTAGGGCCTCCGGGAGCGTGGGAGCAGTACTTC. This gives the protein CASSLGPPGAWEQYF.

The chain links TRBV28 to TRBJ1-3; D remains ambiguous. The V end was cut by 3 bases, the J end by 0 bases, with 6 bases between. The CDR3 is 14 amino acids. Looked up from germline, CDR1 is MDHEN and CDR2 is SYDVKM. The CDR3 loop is CASSFSNSGNTIYF. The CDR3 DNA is TGTGCCAGCAGTTTTTCTAACTCTGGAAACACCATATATTTT.